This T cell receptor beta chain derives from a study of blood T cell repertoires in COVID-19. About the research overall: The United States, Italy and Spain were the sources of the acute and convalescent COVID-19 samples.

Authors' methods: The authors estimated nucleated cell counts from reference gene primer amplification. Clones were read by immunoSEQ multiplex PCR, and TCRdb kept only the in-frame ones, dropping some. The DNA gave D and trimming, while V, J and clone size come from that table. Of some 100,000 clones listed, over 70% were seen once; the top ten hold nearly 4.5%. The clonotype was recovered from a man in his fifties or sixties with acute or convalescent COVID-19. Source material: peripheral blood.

CDR3 DNA: TGTGCCAGCAGTTTACTTACTCGGACAGGCCCGTGGGGCTACACCTTC. Its protein is CASSLLTRTGPWGYTF. V is TRBV27 and J is TRBJ1-2, with 7 nucleotides matching TRBD1. The CDR3 covers 16 residues. V lost 2 bases to trimming and J lost 8 bases; unmatched junction nucleotides: 14. The germline V gene encodes CDR1 MNHEY and CDR2 SMNVEV (reference sequence).